This TCR beta chain was recorded in a study of control samples from healthy donors and cancer patients. Profiled with immunoSEQ multiplex PCR; TCRdb holds only in-frame clones, not every one. The sample gives some 87,000 clones, roughly 91% of which show up once; about a sixth is in the top ten. Germline V gene sequence: CDR1 MNHNY, CDR2 SVGAGI (reference sequence). The CDR3 consists of 16 residues. V trimming: 4 bases; J trimming: 0 bases; junction bases outside the gene matches: 7. This TCR was sampled from a young man in good health. The specimen sequenced was blood. The gene calls are TRBV6-6 and TRBJ2-5; 8 bases align to TRBD2. This CDR3 reads CASSSGGPTYQETQYF. Here the CDR3 DNA reads TGTGCCAGCAGTTCGGGAGGGCCGACGTACCAAGAGACCCAGTACTTC.